The clone carrying this T cell receptor beta chain was counted once. What it binds is unknown. These data are taken from a study of cytomegalovirus exposure and HLA in healthy donors. Findings and caveats of the study: For presence/absence analyses, sequencing depth was assumed to be roughly uniform across donors. Data from an earlier analysis indicated that most TCR beta V segments were productive either about 87% or about 30% of the time. A later analysis appeared to link common viral pathogens to several of the most significant clusters. In vitro experiments confirmed that three CMV-associated chains were specific for CMV antigens.

V shed 1 base, J shed 2 bases, and the junction held 5 bases outside the gene matches. The germline gives CDR1 LNHDA, CDR2 SQIVND (reference sequence). The length of the CDR3 is 16 residues. Researchers ran the PCR with 60 Vbeta and 13 Jbeta primers. TCRdb's table, derived via immunoSEQ multiplex PCR, lists solely in-frame clones and lacks some. Here the sample spans some 130,000 clones, roughly three quarters being singletons. This TCR derives from a woman aged 55-70 years in good health and CMV-seronegative. Sequencing input: PBMCs. This chain connects TRBV19 to TRBJ1-5; 7 bases are a match to TRBD1. The CDR3 DNA is TGTGCCAGTAGTATAGCAGACAGGGTCGGCAATCAGCCCCAGCATTTT. Its protein product is CASSIADRVGNQPQHF.